Listed below are T cell receptor beta chains from one sample, sequenced in a study of CD8+CD57+ T cells in acquired aplastic anemia. TCRdb independently ran MiXCR on the reads; one entry per CDR3 protein. The sample has roughly 420,000 distinct CDR3 sequences, roughly 68% seen once. Sequencing was carried out using sorted CD4+, CD8+, or CD8+CD57+ T cells (not recorded which) from PBMCs. The receptor set was obtained from a human donor in good health, serving as a control. The CDR3 runs from the conserved cysteine through the conserved F or W. A D gene is named only where the DNA matches it firmly. Only part of the rows carry a size: once, few, many, or a class if the clone is expanded.

TRBJ2-3 TRBV5-1 TRBD2 - CASTDTIAGSGTDTQYF TGTGCCAGCACGGACACCATAGCGGGGTCTGGCACAGATACGCAATATTTT
TRBJ1-3 TRBV9 TRBD1 - CASSLDRSAIIHHF TGTGCCAGCAGCTTGGACAGGTCGGCTATAATTCACCATTTT
TRBJ1-5 TRBV20-1 - few CSANDGFGEGQPQHF TGCAGTGCTAACGATGGGTTCGGGGAGGGTCAGCCCCAGCATTTT
TRBJ2-7 TRBV6-5 TRBD2 many CASSYPGLAPSEQYF TGTGCCAGCAGTTATCCGGGACTAGCTCCCTCCGAGCAGTACTTC
TRBJ2-7 TRBV9 - many CASSPGFLGYEQYF TGTGCCAGCAGCCCAGGATTTTTGGGCTACGAGCAGTACTTC
TRBJ2-3 TRBV4-2 - many CASSQVSSSIVSQYF TGTGCCAGCAGCCAAGTATCATCGTCGATAGTTTCGCAGTATTTT
TRBJ2-3 TRBV7-3 - - CASSLMGSEATPSVF TGTGCCAGCAGCTTAATGGGCAGTGAGGCTACACCTTCAGTTTTT
TRBJ1-4 TRBV25-1 - - CATSHRLGEREKLFF TGTGCCACCAGTCACCGTTTAGGGGAGCGGGAAAAACTGTTTTTT
TRBJ1-2 TRBV5-1 - - CASSLGGAENGYTF TGCGCCAGCAGCTTGGGGGGGGCAGAGAATGGCTACACCTTC
TRBJ1-2 TRBV20-1 - - CSARERTETGPEAYGYTF TGCAGTGCTAGAGAGAGAACGGAGACCGGGCCAGAAGCGTACGGCTACACCTTC
TRBJ2-7 TRBV11-2 - - CASSLRTATYF TGTGCCAGCAGCCTTAGGACAGCCACGTACTTC
TRBJ1-5 TRBV5-4 - - CASSSSGHQPQHF TGTGCCAGCAGCTCCTCGGGACATCAGCCCCAGCATTTT
TRBJ1-4 TRBV19 - - CASSTARGAGEELFF TGTGCCAGTAGTACAGCCCGGGGGGCGGGGGAAGAACTGTTTTTT
TRBJ1-1 TRBV6-5 - many CASSIRPGGSTEAFF TGTGCCAGCTCCATTCGTCCTGGGGGGTCCACTGAAGCTTTCTTT
TRBJ1-5 TRBV2 - - CASSGALQINQPQHF TGTGCCAGCAGTGGAGCGCTGCAGATCAATCAGCCCCAGCACTTT
TRBJ1-6 TRBV15 - many CATSRSGLNSPLHF TGTGCCACCAGCAGATCGGGCCTCAATTCACCCCTCCACTTT
TRBJ1-2 TRBV7-2 TRBD1 - CASSLLGDRGSETF TGTGCCAGCAGCTTGTTGGGGGACAGGGGTAGTGAGACCTTC
TRBJ1-2 TRBV20-1 - - CSAGEGLGGYTF TGCAGTGCTGGAGAGGGACTCGGTGGCTACACCTTC
TRBJ2-7 TRBV2 TRBD1 - CASRPNRDRRLYEQYF TGTGCCAGCAGGCCAAATCGGGACAGGCGCCTCTACGAGCAGTACTTC
TRBJ2-7 TRBV7-2 - - CASSQPTFRGAYEQYF TGCGCCAGCAGCCAGCCGACCTTTAGGGGGGCCTACGAGCAGTACTTC
TRBJ2-1 TRBV7-2 - - CASSDARAAHNEQFF TGTGCCAGCAGCGATGCCCGGGCAGCTCACAATGAGCAGTTCTTC
TRBJ1-2 TRBV20-1 TRBD1 - CSAPGQGGGYTF TGCAGTGCCCCCGGACAGGGGGGTGGCTACACCTTC
TRBJ1-1 TRBV7-2 - few CASSWGSTEAFF TGTGCCAGCAGCTGGGGGAGCACTGAAGCTTTCTTT
TRBJ1-2 TRBV20-1 - - CSAWTSGVNDGYTF TGCAGTGCTTGGACTAGCGGCGTCAATGATGGCTACACCTTC
TRBJ1-1 TRBV6-1 - many CASSEVGATEAFF TGTGCCAGCAGTGAAGTGGGAGCCACTGAAGCTTTCTTT
TRBJ1-1 TRBV6-1 - many CASSERAAFF TGTGCCAGCAGTGAGAGGGCGGCTTTCTTT
TRBJ2-1 TRBV7-8 - once CASSLRRVLYHEQFF TGTGCCAGCAGCTTACGCAGGGTTTTGTATCATGAGCAGTTCTTC
TRBJ2-7 TRBV7-9 TRBD1 - CASSYGQAKPQSF TGTGCCAGCAGCTACGGACAGGCCAAACCGCAGTCCTTC
TRBJ1-1 TRBV4-3 - - CASSPSRTGAFF TGCGCCAGCAGCCCGAGCAGGACTGGGGCTTTCTTT
TRBJ2-7 TRBV20-1 TRBD1 - CSAAPGTEDNEQYF TGCAGTGCAGCCCCCGGGACAGAGGACAACGAGCAGTACTTC
TRBJ1-2 TRBV9 - - CASSVGGGATYGYTF TGTGCCAGCAGCGTAGGGGGAGGGGCGACCTATGGCTACACCTTC
TRBJ2-3 TRBV5-1 - - CASSLARGNTDTRYF TGCGCCAGCAGCTTGGCCAGGGGCAACACAGATACGCGGTATTTT
TRBJ1-1 TRBV5-4 - - CASSYGGGSTEAFF TGTGCCAGCAGCTATGGGGGGGGTAGCACTGAAGCTTTCTTT
TRBJ2-7 TRBV7-2 - - CASSSVEGYTFGSF -
TRBJ1-2 TRBV29-1 - - CSAEGTFHYGYTF TGCAGCGCCGAGGGGACCTTCCACTATGGCTACACCTTC
TRBJ2-3 TRBV5-1 - once CASSLTTGGATDTQYF TGCGCCAGCAGCTTGACAACTGGAGGGGCTACAGATACGCAGTATTTT
TRBJ1-4 TRBV10-3 - few CASSDQRQMTNEKLFF TGTGCCAGCAGTGATCAGAGACAGATGACTAATGAAAAACTGTTTTTT
TRBJ2-7 TRBV24-1 - many CATSDRVSYEQYF TGTGCCACCAGTGACAGGGTTTCCTACGAGCAGTACTTC
TRBJ2-7 TRBV12-3/TRBV12-4 TRBD1 - CASSYPDRADEQYF TGTGCCAGCAGCTACCCGGACAGGGCGGACGAGCAGTACTTC
TRBJ1-5 TRBV12-3/TRBV12-4 - many CASSLGGGSGQPQHF TGTGCCAGCAGTTTGGGGGGAGGGAGTGGGCAGCCCCAGCATTTT
TRBJ1-2 TRBV25-1 - - CASSGGGRGGYGYTF TGTGCCAGCAGTGGTGGCGGCAGGGGTGGCTATGGCTACACCTTC
TRBJ2-7 TRBV19 - - CASSIEYRVHEQYF TGTGCCAGTAGTATAGAATACAGGGTCCACGAGCAGTACTTC
TRBJ1-6 TRBV9 - - CASSVQSSGANAPLHF TGTGCCAGCAGCGTTCAGAGCTCTGGGGCCAACGCCCCCCTCCACTTT
TRBJ2-7 TRBV15 TRBD1 few CATSREQGTYEQYF TGTGCCACCAGCAGGGAACAGGGGACCTACGAGCAGTACTTC
TRBJ2-2 TRBV2 - - CASSREVGVSRGLLFF TGTGCCAGCAGCCGGGAGGTGGGGGTAAGCCGGGGGCTGCTGTTTTTT
TRBJ1-2 TRBV2 - few CASTPRDQGGYTF TGTGCCAGCACCCCCCGGGATCAGGGCGGCTACACCTTC
TRBJ1-2 TRBV2 TRBD1 few CASSGGQVGYTF TGTGCCAGCAGTGGCGGACAGGTGGGCTACACCTTC
TRBJ2-1 TRBV6-5 TRBD2 - CASSYSGTSAGVNEQFF TGTGCCAGCAGTTACTCAGGAACTAGCGCTGGGGTCAATGAGCAGTTCTTC
TRBJ2-1 TRBV20-1 - - CSARDSGEHYEQFF TGCAGTGCTAGAGATTCCGGGGAGCACTATGAGCAGTTCTTC
TRBJ1-2 TRBV2 - - CASSRGIGGYTF TGTGCCAGCAGTCGCGGCATCGGAGGCTACACCTTC